The following is a T cell receptor (beta chain) sequence with its context. What it binds is unknown. This entry belongs to a study of blood T cells in healthy people across ages. On the study more broadly: When template switching was applied, about one barcoded beta molecule was captured per two T cells. Findings and caveats of the study: Unsorted PBMCs prevented conclusive naive versus antigen-experienced comparison.

Deletions cut 4 bases from V and 8 bases from J, with 18 bases between. Germline values: CDR1 SGHRS, CDR2 YFSETQ. The CDR3 has 14 amino acids. A second roughly 6 to 11 cycle PCR used barcoded and J-beta primers. CDR3-containing paired-end reads numbering at least 2.5 million came from each sample. In TCRdb, the 5' RACE reads were re-called with MiXCR into one record per CDR3 protein. In the table there are roughly 700,000 distinct CDR3 sequences, roughly 32% of which are singletons. The V call is TRBV5-1, the J call TRBJ1-2; D perhaps matches TRBD1 (5 bases). Input material: blood. This TCR came from a woman of 80 years or more in good health. CDR3 nucleotides: TGCGCCAGCAGCCCCCGGGAGGGGCGCGACGGCTACACCTTC. The encoded protein is CASSPREGRDGYTF. Drawing the rest from reference TRBV5-1 and TRBJ1-2, the complete variable domain is KAGVTQTPRYLIKTRGQQVTLSCSPISGHRSVSWYQQTPGQGLQFLFEYFSETQRNKGNFPGRFSGRQFSNSRSEMNVSTLELGDSALYLCASSPREGRDGYTFGSGTRLTVV.